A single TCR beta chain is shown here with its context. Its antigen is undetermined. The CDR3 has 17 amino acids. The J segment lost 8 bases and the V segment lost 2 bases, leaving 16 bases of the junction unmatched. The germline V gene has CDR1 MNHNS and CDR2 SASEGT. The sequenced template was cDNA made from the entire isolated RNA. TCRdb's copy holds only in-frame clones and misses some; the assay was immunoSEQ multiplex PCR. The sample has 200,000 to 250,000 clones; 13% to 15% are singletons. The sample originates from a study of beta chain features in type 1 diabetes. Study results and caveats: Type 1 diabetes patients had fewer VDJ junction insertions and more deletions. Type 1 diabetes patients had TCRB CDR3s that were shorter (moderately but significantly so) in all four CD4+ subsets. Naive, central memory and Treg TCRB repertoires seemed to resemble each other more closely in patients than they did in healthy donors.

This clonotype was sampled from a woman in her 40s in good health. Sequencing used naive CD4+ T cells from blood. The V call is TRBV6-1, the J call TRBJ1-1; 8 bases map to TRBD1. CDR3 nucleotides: TGTGCCAGCAGTGAACGGGCAGGGGGCGCTTCCGGGCGAGAAGCTTTCTTT. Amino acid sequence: CASSERAGGASGREAFF.